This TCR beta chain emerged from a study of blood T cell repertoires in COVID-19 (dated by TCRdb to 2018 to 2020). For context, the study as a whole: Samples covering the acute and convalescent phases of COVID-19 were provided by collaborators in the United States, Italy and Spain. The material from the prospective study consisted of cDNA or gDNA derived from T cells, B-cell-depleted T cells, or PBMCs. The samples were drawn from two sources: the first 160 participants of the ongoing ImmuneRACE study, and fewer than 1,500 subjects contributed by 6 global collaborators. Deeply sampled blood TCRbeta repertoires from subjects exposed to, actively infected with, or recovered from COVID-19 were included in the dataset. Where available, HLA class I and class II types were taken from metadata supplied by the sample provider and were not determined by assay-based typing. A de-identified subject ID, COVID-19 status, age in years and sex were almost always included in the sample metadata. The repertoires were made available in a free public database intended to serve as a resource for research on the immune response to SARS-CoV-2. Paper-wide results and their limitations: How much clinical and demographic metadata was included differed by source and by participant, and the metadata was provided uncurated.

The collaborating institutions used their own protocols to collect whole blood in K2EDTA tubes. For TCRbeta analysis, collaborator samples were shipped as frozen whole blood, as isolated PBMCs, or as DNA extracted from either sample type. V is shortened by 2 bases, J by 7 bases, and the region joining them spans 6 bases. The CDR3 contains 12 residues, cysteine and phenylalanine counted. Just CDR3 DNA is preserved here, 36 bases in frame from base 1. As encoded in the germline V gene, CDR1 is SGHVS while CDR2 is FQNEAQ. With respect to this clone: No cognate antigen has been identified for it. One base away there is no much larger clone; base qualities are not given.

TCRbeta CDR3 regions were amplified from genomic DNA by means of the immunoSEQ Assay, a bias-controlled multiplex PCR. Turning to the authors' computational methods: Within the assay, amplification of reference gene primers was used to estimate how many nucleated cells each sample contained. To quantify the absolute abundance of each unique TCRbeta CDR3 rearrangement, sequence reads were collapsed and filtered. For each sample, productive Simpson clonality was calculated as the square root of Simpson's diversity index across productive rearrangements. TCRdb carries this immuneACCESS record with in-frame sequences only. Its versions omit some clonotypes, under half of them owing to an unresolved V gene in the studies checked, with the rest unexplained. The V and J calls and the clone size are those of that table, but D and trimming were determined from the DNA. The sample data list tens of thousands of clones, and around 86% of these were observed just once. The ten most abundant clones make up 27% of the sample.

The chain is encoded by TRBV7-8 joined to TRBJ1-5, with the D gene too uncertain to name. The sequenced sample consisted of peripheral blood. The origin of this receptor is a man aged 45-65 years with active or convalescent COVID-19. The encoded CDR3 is CASSLNSQPQHF. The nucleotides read TGTGCCAGCAGCTTAAATTCACAGCCCCAGCATTTT.